Following are 28 T cell receptor beta chains from one sample sequenced in a study of blood T cells in healthy people across ages. The use of a sample-barcoded 5' primer and a J-beta primer mix characterized a second PCR of about 6 to 12 cycles. TCRdb processed the 5' RACE reads anew with MiXCR; each CDR3 protein has one entry. Seen here are 800,000 or so distinct CDR3 sequences, about 47% observed once, and the top ten hold over 15%. The sample was blood. These receptors originate from an elderly man in good health.

The table lists this clonotype with a few counts. The chain uses TRBV6-5 and TRBJ2-3; 10 bases agree with TRBD2. Germline lookup yields CDR1 MNHEY and CDR2 SVGAGI. J lost 4 bases, V lost 0 bases, and 4 bases had no gene match. The CDR3 loop spans 16 amino acids. The CDR3 bases are TGTGCCAGCAGTTACTCGTCTAGCGGGAGTTCAGATACGCAGTATTTT. It yields the protein CASSYSSSGSSDTQYF.

In the case of this clonotype: This is likely an artifact of a read error, given a far larger clone one base away. The J gene is TRBJ2-7, the V gene TRBV12-3 or TRBV12-4; 8 bases line up with TRBD2. V was pared by 6 bases and J by 10 bases, with 8 bases of the junction left unmatched. The CDR3 runs 12 residues. CDR3 sequence reads: CASSPTREAQYF. The CDR3 DNA reads as TGTGCCAGCAGCCCTACGCGGGAGGCCCAGTACTTC.

In its sample, this clonotype was seen a few times. This rearrangement joins TRBV20-1 to TRBJ1-4, with a weak D call TRBD1 (6 bases). The CDR3 runs to 13 residues. The V end was cut by 6 bases, the J end by 4 bases, with 12 bases between. Germline CDR1 and CDR2: DFQATT and SNEGSKA (reference sequence). The CDR3 DNA sequence: TGCAGTGCGGCGGCAGGGGATAATGAAAAACTGTTTTTT. This encodes CSAAAGDNEKLFF.

This clonotype is a singleton in its sample. This chain connects TRBV6-1 to TRBJ2-1; D is uncertain. Germline loops: CDR1 MNHNS, CDR2 SASEGT. The CDR3 sequence is 12 residues long. V was trimmed by 6 bases and J by 7 bases, leaving 10 bases between them. CDR3 sequence (DNA): TGTGCCAGCAGCCAGACGAAGAATGAGCAGTTCTTC. This sequence encodes CASSQTKNEQFF.

This chain joins TRBV15 and TRBJ2-7, with 9 positions matching TRBD2. The CDR3 contains 17 residues. CDR1 LNHNV and CDR2 YYDKDF come from the germline V gene (reference sequence). Germline trimming cut 1 base from V and 1 base from J; bases unmatched to any gene: 8. CDR3 in DNA: TGTGCCACCAGCAGAGGTTTAGCGGGAGACGGTTCCTACGAGCAGTACTTC. It codes for CATSRGLAGDGSYEQYF.

Details on this clonotype: Germline and junction disagree at one end, which may indicate a read error. The chain carries TRBV20-1 and TRBJ2-7; TRBD2 matches at 8 bases. This CDR3 contains 17 residues. Germline CDR1 is DFQATT and CDR2 is SNEGSKA (reference sequence). The chain's CDR3 is CSARGASGRRPTYVQYF. The CDR3 DNA follows: TGCAGTGCTAGAGGAGCTAGCGGGCGTCGCCCAACCTACGTGCAGTACTTT.

The rearrangement joins TRBV29-1 to TRBJ2-5; D remains unclear. The DNA end lines up better with TRBJ2-7; the J call may be wrong. The CDR3 is 11 amino acids. Germline V gene sequence: CDR1 SQVTM, CDR2 ANQGSEA. The CDR3 region has the DNA TGCAGCGTTGGCGCCTCCGCCGAGCAGTACTTC. Amino acids: CSVGASAEQYF.

In regard to this clonotype: This may stem from a read error, because a much larger clone lies one nucleotide away. The V gene is TRBV24-1, the J gene TRBJ2-1; possibly TRBD1 for D (5 bases). The germline CDR1 and CDR2 sequences are KGHDR and SFDVKD. V lost 7 bases and J 6 bases, leaving 18 bases between the germline ends. The CDR3 is made up of 15 amino acids. The DNA of the CDR3 is TGTGCCACCAGCGGCACGATAGGGGCCCCCAATGAGCAGTTCTTC. Translation gives CATSGTIGAPNEQFF.

This clonotype was seen repeatedly, ten times or more. One junction end disagrees with the germline gene, perhaps due to a read error. This chain uses TRBV12-3 or TRBV12-4 with TRBJ2-3, with 9 nucleotides matching TRBD2. The CDR3 consists of 16 residues. The CDR3: CASSLGLAGSTDTQYF. The DNA for the CDR3 is TGTGCCAGCAGCTTAGGCCTAGCGGGGAGCACAGATACGCAGTATTTT.

This sequence joins TRBV6-5 and TRBJ2-3, with 11 bases identical to TRBD2. In germline, CDR1 is MNHEY, CDR2 SVGAGI. V was pared by 4 bases and J by 1 base, with 13 bases of the junction left unmatched. The CDR3 length is 19 residues. This chain's CDR3 is CASSSDSGGALLGTDTQYF. CDR3 nucleotides: TGTGCCAGCAGTTCGGATAGCGGGGGGGCCTTATTGGGCACAGATACGCAGTATTTT.

This clonotype occurred many times. The chain couples TRBV11-1 to TRBJ2-1, with D maybe TRBD1 (6 bases). The CDR3 is made up of 16 amino acids. V was shortened by 4 bases and J by 9 bases, with 22 bases between the two germline ends. The germline V gene has CDR1 SGHAT and CDR2 FQDESV (reference sequence). Here the CDR3 DNA reads TGTGCCAGCAGCTCACGCACCGGGACATCTAACGGTGAGCAGTTCTTC. Translating gives CASSSRTGTSNGEQFF.

This chain joins TRBV12-3 or TRBV12-4 and TRBJ2-3; TRBD1 might be the D (6 bases). The V and J ends lost 5 bases and 0 bases respectively, with 12 bases between them. The CDR3 consists of 15 residues. The CDR3 loop is CASSRTATSTDTQYF. CDR3 coding DNA: TGTGCCAGCAGTCGGACAGCGACTAGCACAGATACGCAGTATTTT.

This chain joins TRBV6-5 and TRBJ2-3, with D perhaps TRBD1 (6 bases). CDR3 length equals 17 residues. V gave up 3 bases and J gave up 8 bases, with 24 bases separating them. CDR1 is MNHEY and CDR2 is SVGAGI in the germline V gene. CDR3 nucleotides: TGTGCCAGCAGTTATGCCGTCCCGACAGGCCCACAGGGTACGCAGTATTTT. Encoded protein: CASSYAVPTGPQGTQYF.

As regards this clonotype: Its ends do not fully match the called genes, so a read error is possible. V is TRBV18 and J is TRBJ2-3; D unclear. This CDR3 region has 16 residues. Per the germline V gene, CDR1 is KGHSH and CDR2 is LQKENI. CDR3 bases: TGTGCCAGCTCACCACCTTGGACCGTCGGCACAGATTCGCAGTATTTT. Translating gives CASSPPWTVGTDSQYF.

This clonotype was picked up many times. The CDR3 DNA is TGTGCCAGCAGCTTTTTCGGGTCGGATACGCAGTATTTT. It is translated as CASSFFGSDTQYF. The J gene is TRBJ2-3, the V gene TRBV11-1; D not resolved. CDR1 SGHAT and CDR2 FQDESV come from the germline V gene (reference sequence). This CDR3 region has 13 residues. V lost 3 bases and J 6 bases, leaving 10 bases between the germline ends.

The J gene is TRBJ2-7, the V gene TRBV6-1; 14 nucleotides agree with TRBD2. From germline, CDR1 is MNHNS and CDR2 SASEGT. This CDR3 spans 17 amino acids. The trim removed 7 bases at V and 3 bases at J, leaving 11 bases unmatched. The DNA for the CDR3 is TGTGCCAGCATCCTAGAAGGGACTAGCGGGAGATTCTACGAGCAGTACTTC. Amino acids: CASILEGTSGRFYEQYF.

This rearrangement joins TRBV18 to TRBJ1-2; D gene uncertain. CDR1 is KGHSH and CDR2 is LQKENI in the germline V gene. The length of the CDR3 is 13 residues. With 3 bases removed from V and 3 bases from J, the gap between germline ends came to 8 bases. CDR3 residues: CASSPGRHYGYTF. The CDR3 coding sequence is TGTGCCAGCTCACCGGGCCGCCACTATGGCTACACCTTC.

This clonotype was detected ten times or more. This sequence joins TRBV29-1 and TRBJ2-1; no firm D call. The J call may be mistaken, given a closer DNA end match to TRBJ2-7. Germline V CDR1 and CDR2: SQVTM, ANQGSEA. There are 15 residues in the CDR3. The CDR3 protein is CSANGLTEFYNEQYF. The DNA for the CDR3 is TGCAGCGCCAATGGCCTTACGGAATTCTACAATGAGCAGTACTTC.

This rearrangement joins TRBV10-3 to TRBJ2-6, with D tentatively TRBD1 or TRBD2 (5 bases each). V lost 11 bases to trimming and J lost 0 bases, with 8 bases between them. The CDR3 totals 13 residues. CDR1 is ENHRY, CDR2 SYGVKD, per germline. CDR3 nucleotides: TGTGCCGGGGGAACCTCTGGGGCCAACGTCCTGACTTTC. Protein sequence: CAGGTSGANVLTF.

The chain employs TRBV9 and TRBJ2-7; no reliable D call. There are 15 residues in the CDR3. Trimming left V 4 bases short and J 0 bases short, with 14 bases between. Looked up from germline, CDR1 is SGDLS and CDR2 is YYNGEE. Here the CDR3 reads CASSPTVLSSYEQYF. The CDR3 DNA follows: TGTGCCAGCAGCCCTACGGTTCTGAGCTCCTACGAGCAGTACTTC.

Notes on this clonotype: This may be a read error: a much more frequent sequence differs by one nucleotide. The gene calls are TRBV5-1 and TRBJ2-5, with 10 bases that match TRBD2. The last part of the DNA fits TRBJ2-7 better; the J call may be wrong. Germline V gene sequence: CDR1 SGHRS, CDR2 YFSETQ. CDR3 size: 15 residues. The CDR3 protein is CASSWYLAGDNEQYF. The CDR3 nucleotides are TGCGCCAGCAGCTGGTACCTAGCGGGAGACAACGAGCAGTACTTC.

This clonotype has a handful of counts. The chain is built from TRBV12-3 or TRBV12-4 and TRBJ1-1; D is ambiguous. The CDR3 covers 16 residues. The germline V and J ends were trimmed by 0 bases and 4 bases, with 15 bases remaining between them. The CDR3 region has the DNA TGTGCCAGCAGTTTAGCGTCCGCGACACGGGCCACTGAAGCTTTCTTT. It encodes CASSLASATRATEAFF.

The chain joins TRBV9 to TRBJ2-4; 9 bases match TRBD1. The CDR3 is 17 residues long. CDR1 SGDLS and CDR2 YYNGEE come from the germline V gene. V was pared by 4 bases and J by 13 bases, with 21 bases of the junction left unmatched. The CDR3 loop is CASSTSQTGGSYDEQYF. DNA of the CDR3: TGTGCCAGCAGCACATCCCAGACAGGGGGGTCCTACGATGAGCAGTACTTC. Together with reference TRBV9 and TRBJ2-4, the CDR3 gives the full variable domain: DSGVTQTPKHLITATGQRVTLRCSPRSGDLSVYWYQQSLDQGLQFLIQYYNGEERAKGNILERFSAQQFPDLHSELNLSSLELGDSALYFCASSTSQTGGSYDEQYFGAGTRLSVL.

This clonotype came up many times. The chain recombines TRBV7-9 with TRBJ2-5; the D is unclear. This CDR3 comprises 13 residues. CDR1 is SEHNR, CDR2 FQNEAQ, per germline (reference sequence). Trimming took off 6 bases at V and 3 bases at J, with 11 bases between the two ends. The CDR3 sequence is CASRPGWKETQYF. DNA of the CDR3: TGTGCCAGCAGACCCGGGTGGAAAGAGACCCAGTACTTC.

A few counts support this clonotype. The rearrangement links TRBV12-3 or TRBV12-4 to TRBJ1-5; TRBD1 is a possible D gene (5 bases). The ends were cut back, 5 bases at V and 6 bases at J, with 14 bases in the middle. The CDR3 sequence is 14 residues long. DNA of the CDR3: TGTGCCAGCAGTGAGCTGCGGCAGGGTCAGCCCCAGCATTTT. This encodes CASSELRQGQPQHF.

Ten or more counts support this clonotype. J is TRBJ2-1 and V is TRBV20-1, with 8 bases aligning to TRBD1. V shed 0 bases and J 7 bases; nucleotides not matched to a gene: 11. The CDR3 sequence is 16 residues long. CDR1 DFQATT and CDR2 SNEGSKA come from the germline V gene (reference sequence). CDR3 in DNA: TGCAGTGCTAGAGATTCCTGGCAGGGGGCTATGAATGAGCAGTTCTTC. Its protein is CSARDSWQGAMNEQFF.

For the CDR3, the DNA is TGCAGTGCTAGTTTGTGGCCCCCCGCCGGGAACACTGAAGCTTTCTTT. Protein sequence: CSASLWPPAGNTEAFF. The rearrangement uses TRBV20-1 and TRBJ1-1; no firm D call. The CDR3 runs to 16 residues. V lost 3 bases and J lost 1, with 18 bases in between. The germline gives CDR1 DFQATT, CDR2 SNEGSKA (reference sequence).

V is TRBV28 and J is TRBJ1-6; D not certain. This CDR3 is built from 16 residues. Germline V gene data show CDR1 as MDHEN and CDR2 as SYDVKM. Trimming cost V 6 bases and J 4 bases, with 16 bases left between them. The CDR3 DNA follows: TGTGCCAGCAGCCGAATATGGACGGATTATAATTCACCCCTCCACTTT. It specifies CASSRIWTDYNSPLHF.